This T cell receptor (beta chain) was sequenced for a study of response to subunit inactivated influenza vaccine. The germline gives CDR1 ENHRY, CDR2 SYGVKD. Trimming stripped 0 bases from V and 4 bases from J, with 6 bases between. The length of the CDR3 is 14 residues. One entry per CDR3 protein, called by TCRdb with MiXCR from the RT-PCR reads. Of about 580,000 distinct CDR3 sequences listed, 14% are singletons. This clonotype was seen only a few times. This sequence originates from a man over 45 who received an inactivated influenza vaccine. The sequencing used PBMCs from blood, collected roughly 12 days after vaccination. The chain employs TRBV10-3 and TRBJ2-2; D remains ambiguous. The CDR3 loop reads CAISESTSTGELFF. The CDR3 DNA follows: TGTGCCATCAGTGAGTCGACGAGCACCGGGGAGCTGTTTTTT.